A selection of T cell receptor beta chains follows, all from one sample in a study of blood T cell repertoires in COVID-19. Clones were read by immunoSEQ multiplex PCR, and TCRdb kept only the in-frame ones, dropping some. The table lists 95,000 to 150,000 clones, 86% of them singletons. The sample taken for sequencing was peripheral blood. Receptors originate from a human donor in a cohort sampled during active COVID-19. Both conserved end residues are part of each CDR3. A D gene is named only where the DNA matches it firmly. The listing skips clone size in some rows; elsewhere it reads once, few, many or a size class.

D gene: TRBD2
V gene: TRBV5-1
clone size: .
J gene: TRBJ2-7
CDR3 protein: CASSLGTSQGSYEQYF
CDR3 DNA: TGCGCCAGCAGCTTAGGGACTAGTCAGGGTTCCTACGAGCAGTACTTC

D gene: TRBD1
V gene: TRBV7-8
clone size: few
J gene: TRBJ1-5
CDR3 protein: CASSLGQGNKSPQHF
CDR3 DNA: TGTGCCAGCAGTTTGGGACAGGGGAATAAATCGCCCCAGCATTTT

D gene: .
V gene: TRBV6-5
clone size: .
J gene: TRBJ1-1
CDR3 protein: CASSYSWQGKTEAFF
CDR3 DNA: TGTGCCAGCAGTTACTCGTGGCAGGGGAAGACTGAAGCTTTCTTT

D gene: TRBD2
V gene: TRBV5-1
clone size: .
J gene: TRBJ2-1
CDR3 protein: CASSPGTSGSLYNEQFF
CDR3 DNA: TGCGCCAGCAGCCCAGGGACTAGCGGGAGTCTCTACAATGAGCAGTTCTTC

D gene: TRBD1
V gene: TRBV18
clone size: .
J gene: TRBJ2-7
CDR3 protein: CASSRSIGQGMSYEQYF
CDR3 DNA: TGTGCCAGCTCCCGATCGATTGGACAGGGGATGTCCTACGAGCAGTACTTC

D gene: TRBD2
V gene: TRBV30
clone size: few
J gene: TRBJ2-1
CDR3 protein: CAWSVLREFDEQFF
CDR3 DNA: TGTGCCTGGAGTGTTTTGCGGGAGTTCGATGAGCAGTTCTTC

D gene: .
V gene: TRBV6-5
clone size: few
J gene: TRBJ1-1
CDR3 protein: CASRIELNTEAFF
CDR3 DNA: TGTGCCAGCAGGATAGAGCTGAACACTGAAGCTTTCTTT

D gene: .
V gene: TRBV11-2
clone size: .
J gene: TRBJ1-2
CDR3 protein: CASSPSWAYGYTF
CDR3 DNA: TGTGCCAGCAGCCCCAGTTGGGCATATGGCTACACCTTC

D gene: .
V gene: TRBV12-3/TRBV12-4
clone size: .
J gene: TRBJ1-2
CDR3 protein: CASRPTGVVDYTF
CDR3 DNA: TGTGCCAGCAGGCCGACAGGCGTCGTTGACTACACCTTC

D gene: .
V gene: TRBV7-2
clone size: .
J gene: TRBJ2-7
CDR3 protein: CASSKGGEQYF
CDR3 DNA: TGTGCCAGCAGCAAAGGAGGGGAACAGTACTTC

D gene: TRBD1
V gene: TRBV15
clone size: .
J gene: TRBJ2-7
CDR3 protein: CATSVDRVSYEQYF
CDR3 DNA: TGTGCCACCAGCGTCGACAGGGTTTCCTACGAGCAGTACTTC

D gene: .
V gene: TRBV6-5
clone size: once
J gene: TRBJ1-1
CDR3 protein: CASSYSWARNTEAFF
CDR3 DNA: TGTGCCAGCAGTTACTCGTGGGCCAGGAACACTGAAGCTTTCTTT

D gene: .
V gene: TRBV2
clone size: .
J gene: TRBJ2-5
CDR3 protein: CASSDRGETQYF
CDR3 DNA: TGTGCCAGCAGTGACAGGGGAGAGACCCAGTACTTC

D gene: .
V gene: TRBV19
clone size: .
J gene: TRBJ2-3
CDR3 protein: CASRRQGTDTQYF
CDR3 DNA: TGTGCCAGTAGGAGGCAGGGAACAGATACGCAGTATTTT

D gene: TRBD2
V gene: TRBV19
clone size: once
J gene: TRBJ2-1
CDR3 protein: CASSIVREGRQFF
CDR3 DNA: TGTGCCAGTAGTATAGTTAGGGAGGGTCGGCAGTTCTTC

D gene: TRBD1
V gene: TRBV25-1
clone size: .
J gene: TRBJ1-6
CDR3 protein: CASRRTGGDYNSPLHF
CDR3 DNA: TGTGCCAGCCGTCGGACAGGGGGAGACTATAATTCACCCCTCCACTTT

D gene: .
V gene: TRBV2
clone size: .
J gene: TRBJ2-5
CDR3 protein: CASPGRGEETQYF
CDR3 DNA: TGTGCCAGCCCTGGCAGGGGCGAAGAGACCCAGTACTTC

D gene: TRBD1
V gene: TRBV19
clone size: .
J gene: TRBJ1-4
CDR3 protein: CASSSQGVNEKLFF
CDR3 DNA: TGTGCCAGTAGTTCACAGGGGGTGAATGAAAAACTGTTTTTT

D gene: .
V gene: TRBV5-1
clone size: .
J gene: TRBJ2-3
CDR3 protein: CASSSSTDTQYF
CDR3 DNA: TGCGCCAGCAGCTCCTCCACAGATACGCAGTATTTT

D gene: TRBD2
V gene: TRBV24-1
clone size: .
J gene: TRBJ2-1
CDR3 protein: CATSDFTSGRGVNEQFF
CDR3 DNA: TGTGCCACCAGTGATTTTACCAGCGGGAGGGGGGTCAATGAGCAGTTCTTC

D gene: .
V gene: TRBV19
clone size: .
J gene: TRBJ1-4
CDR3 protein: CASWTSAGSTNEKLFF
CDR3 DNA: TGTGCCAGCTGGACCTCGGCGGGTTCAACTAATGAAAAACTGTTTTTT

D gene: TRBD1
V gene: TRBV4-2
clone size: once
J gene: TRBJ1-3
CDR3 protein: CASSQTGSGNTIYF
CDR3 DNA: TGTGCCAGCAGCCAGACAGGGTCTGGAAACACCATATATTTT

D gene: .
V gene: TRBV11-3
clone size: few
J gene: TRBJ1-3
CDR3 protein: CASSLGSGIRNTIYF
CDR3 DNA: TGTGCCAGCAGCTTAGGTTCGGGGATCCGAAACACCATATATTTT

D gene: TRBD1
V gene: TRBV5-1
clone size: .
J gene: TRBJ1-4
CDR3 protein: CASSLTAGTGFNEKLFF
CDR3 DNA: TGCGCCAGCAGCTTGACCGCCGGGACAGGGTTTAATGAAAAACTGTTTTTT

D gene: TRBD1
V gene: TRBV6-2/TRBV6-3
clone size: .
J gene: TRBJ1-2
CDR3 protein: CASSSGTGGPTNYGYTF
CDR3 DNA: TGTGCCAGCAGCTCCGGGACAGGGGGTCCCACTAACTATGGCTACACCTTC

D gene: TRBD2
V gene: TRBV7-2
clone size: .
J gene: TRBJ2-7
CDR3 protein: CASSFPSGGEQYF
CDR3 DNA: TGTGCCAGCAGCTTCCCTAGCGGGGGCGAGCAGTACTTC

D gene: TRBD1
V gene: TRBV5-4
clone size: .
J gene: TRBJ1-1
CDR3 protein: CASSLGTGTRTEAFF
CDR3 DNA: TGTGCCAGCAGCTTGGGGACAGGGACAAGAACTGAAGCTTTCTTT

D gene: .
V gene: TRBV6-6
clone size: .
J gene: TRBJ2-7
CDR3 protein: CASSSGPMGLYEQYF
CDR3 DNA: TGTGCCAGCAGCTCCGGGCCCATGGGACTCTACGAGCAGTACTTC

D gene: TRBD2
V gene: TRBV3-1/TRBV3-2
clone size: .
J gene: TRBJ2-1
CDR3 protein: CASSQDLTGGRYNEQFF
CDR3 DNA: TGTGCCAGCAGCCAAGATCTGACGGGAGGGCGATACAATGAGCAGTTCTTC

D gene: .
V gene: TRBV6-5
clone size: .
J gene: TRBJ2-7
CDR3 protein: CASSPRGVPYEQYF
CDR3 DNA: TGTGCCAGCAGCCCCCGCGGGGTCCCCTACGAGCAGTACTTC

D gene: .
V gene: TRBV30
clone size: .
J gene: TRBJ1-5
CDR3 protein: CAWARGGGNQPQHF
CDR3 DNA: TGTGCCTGGGCACGGGGAGGGGGTAATCAGCCCCAGCATTTT